The 26 T cell receptor beta chains in this list originate from one sample, sequenced in a study of blood T cell repertoires in COVID-19. The assay was immunoSEQ multiplex PCR, and TCRdb's table has in-frame clones only and misses some. The table includes some 80,000 clones, almost 90% detected once. The sample consisted of peripheral blood. The receptors come from a human donor in a cohort sampled during active COVID-19.

This sequence joins TRBV5-7 and TRBJ1-4, with D possibly being TRBD1 (5 bases). TRBV5-7 is placed among ORFs of uncertain function. The CDR3 consists of 14 residues. Trimming shortened V by 0 bases and J by 7 bases, and 10 bases separated the two germline ends. CDR3 DNA sequence: TGTGCCAGCAGCTTGGGAAGGGGATTTGAAAAACTGTTTTTT. Protein product: CASSLGRGFEKLFF.

The table lists this clone with a count of one. The J gene is TRBJ2-4, the V gene TRBV2; D may be TRBD2 (6 bases). Germline lookup yields CDR1 SNHLY and CDR2 FYNNEI. This CDR3 comprises 13 residues. The V gene lost 2 bases and the J gene lost 11 bases, with 13 bases spanning the gap. CDR3 loop: CASSEPTRDFQYF. The DNA for the CDR3 is TGTGCCAGCAGTGAACCGACTAGGGACTTTCAGTACTTC.

The rearrangement links TRBV19 to TRBJ2-5, with 7 bases lining up with TRBD1. Germline CDR1 is LNHDA and CDR2 is SQIVND (reference sequence). With V trimmed by 1 base and J by 7 bases, 9 bases remained unmatched. The CDR3 sequence is 15 residues long. For the CDR3, the DNA is TGTGCCAGTAGTATAGTAGACAGGGAAAAGGTGACCCAGTACTTC. This gives the protein CASSIVDREKVTQYF. The full variable domain, rest sourced from reference TRBV19 and TRBJ2-5, is DGGITQSPKYLFRKEGQNVTLSCEQNLNHDAMYWYRQDPGQGLRLIYYSQIVNDFQKGDIAEGYSVSREKKESFPLTVTSAQKNPTAFYLCASSIVDREKVTQYFGPGTRLLVL.

The chain couples TRBV7-9 to TRBJ2-4, with D possibly matching TRBD1 (6 bases). CDR1 and CDR2 (germline): SEHNR, FQNEAQ (reference sequence). The V and J ends lost 3 bases and 6 bases respectively, with 15 bases between them. The CDR3 sequence is 15 residues long. CDR3 in DNA: TGTGCCAGCAGCTTCGCCCGGACAGCTAGAAACATTCAGTACTTC. It yields the protein CASSFARTARNIQYF.

This clone was counted once. The chain couples TRBV18 to TRBJ2-7, with TRBD2 matching over 8 bases. Looked up from germline, CDR1 is KGHSH and CDR2 is LQKENI. The CDR3 length is 16 residues. V shed 0 bases, J shed 4 bases, and the junction held 8 bases outside the gene matches. In nucleotides, the CDR3 is TGTGCCAGCTCACCACCCCCCAGCGGGAGTTTGTACGAGCAGTACTTC. It codes for CASSPPPSGSLYEQYF.

The chain combines TRBV5-6 with TRBJ2-5; D is unclear. The ends were cut back, 4 bases at V and 5 bases at J, with 18 bases in the middle. This CDR3 has 15 amino acids. Germline assignment: CDR1 SGHDT and CDR2 YYEEEE. DNA for the CDR3: TGTGCCAGCAGCCCGAGGCCCACCAGCCGGGAGACCCAGTACTTC. Residues: CASSPRPTSRETQYF.

This clone was observed once. The chain couples TRBV19 to TRBJ2-2; 8 bases fit TRBD2. Trimming at V came to 9 bases and at J to 0 bases, leaving 9 bases not matched to a gene. Germline V gives CDR1 LNHDA, CDR2 SQIVND (reference sequence). This CDR3 contains 16 residues. In nucleotides, the CDR3 is TGTGCCAGGACAGGAGCGGGGGCCACGAACACCGGGGAGCTGTTTTTT. Encoded protein: CARTGAGATNTGELFF.

V and J are TRBV15 and TRBJ1-4, with D possibly TRBD1 on 5 matching bases. Trimming shortened V by 0 bases and J by 10 bases, and 15 bases separated the two germline ends. The CDR3 is 15 residues long. CDR1 and CDR2 from the germline V gene are LNHNV and YYDKDF (reference sequence). CDR3 region: CATSRDSGASGKLFF. In nucleotides, the CDR3 is TGTGCCACCAGCAGAGATAGCGGGGCCTCGGGAAAACTGTTTTTT. Complete variable domain (other parts from reference TRBV15 and TRBJ1-4): DAMVIQNPRYQVTQFGKPVTLSCSQTLNHNVMYWYQQKSSQAPKLLFHYYDKDFNNEADTPDNFQSRRPNTSFCFLDIRSPGLGDTAMYLCATSRDSGASGKLFFGSGTQLSVL.

The chain couples TRBV5-8 to TRBJ2-2; weak D call: TRBD1 (5 bases). The CDR3 consists of 15 residues. V was trimmed by 0 bases and J by 1 base, leaving 7 bases between them. The germline V gene has CDR1 SGHTS and CDR2 YDEGEE. In DNA form, the CDR3 reads TGTGCCAGCAGCTTGGGGGGCTGGAACACCGGGGAGCTGTTTTTT. This encodes CASSLGGWNTGELFF.

The V call is TRBV5-1, the J call TRBJ2-5; the D gene is possibly TRBD2 (5 bases). Germline lookup yields CDR1 SGHRS and CDR2 YFSETQ. CDR3 length: 14 residues. V lost 5 bases and J lost 2, with 13 bases in between. The CDR3 nucleotides read TGCGCCAGCAGGACCTCGGGGTGGCAAGAGACCCAGTACTTC. Its translation: CASRTSGWQETQYF.

J is TRBJ2-5 and V is TRBV19, with TRBD2 matching 8 bases. The CDR3 length is 15 residues. Germline V gene sequence: CDR1 LNHDA, CDR2 SQIVND (reference sequence). Trimming removed 4 bases from V and 2 bases from J; junction bases left unmatched: 6. Here the CDR3 reads CASSKGSSGQETQYF. The CDR3 nucleotides read TGTGCCAGTAGTAAGGGGTCTAGCGGGCAAGAGACCCAGTACTTC.

The genes are TRBV28 and TRBJ2-7, with 10 bases fitting TRBD1. Germline loops: CDR1 MDHEN, CDR2 SYDVKM. The trim removed 4 bases at V and 12 bases at J, leaving 9 bases unmatched. The CDR3 sequence is 13 residues long. This CDR3 is CASSSAGQGVWYF. CDR3 nucleotides: TGTGCCAGCAGTTCCGCCGGACAGGGGGTATGGTACTTC.

The chain is built from TRBV5-1 and TRBJ2-7; D might be TRBD1 (6 bases). This CDR3 has 17 residues. Trimming took off 4 bases at V and 6 bases at J, with 26 bases between the two ends. Germline CDR1 reads SGHRS; CDR2 reads YFSETQ. The CDR3 spells CASSIGSSDRLAPEQYF. The CDR3 DNA reads TGCGCCAGCAGCATTGGCAGTTCCGACAGGTTAGCCCCCGAGCAGTACTTC.

The genes are TRBV9 and TRBJ1-2; tentatively, D is TRBD1 (6 bases). The germline V and J ends were trimmed by 3 bases and 3 bases, with 15 bases remaining between them. Germline V gene sequence: CDR1 SGDLS, CDR2 YYNGEE. The CDR3 covers 15 residues. The CDR3, as DNA: TGTGCCAGCAGCGCGGGCCAGGGGACCTACTATGGCTACACCTTC. Translated, it gives CASSAGQGTYYGYTF.

This chain uses TRBV9 with TRBJ2-2, with a tentative D call TRBD2 (5 bases). V lost 4 bases, J lost 3 bases, and 16 bases lay in between. Germline CDR1 is SGDLS and CDR2 is YYNGEE. This CDR3 contains 16 residues. CDR3 in amino acids: CASSFDYSHDTGELFF. DNA of the CDR3: TGTGCCAGCAGCTTCGACTACAGCCACGACACCGGGGAGCTGTTTTTT.

V and J are TRBV11-2 and TRBJ2-3; a weak D match, TRBD2 (6 bases). Germline CDR1 is SGHAT and CDR2 is FQNNGV. V gave up 3 bases and J gave up 6 bases, with 19 bases separating them. There are 16 residues in the CDR3. CDR3 nucleotide sequence: TGTGCCAGCAGCTTGGCGGGGCGGGACGGGACGGATACGCAGTATTTT. Its protein is CASSLAGRDGTDTQYF.

The DNA for the CDR3 is TGTGCCAGCAGTTCGGCCCTGGGAGGGGGCAATCAGCCCCAGCATTTT. Translating it yields CASSSALGGGNQPQHF. The chain is built from TRBV6-5 and TRBJ1-5; weak D call: TRBD1 (5 bases). Germline-derived CDR1 and CDR2 are MNHEY and SVGAGI. This CDR3 is 16 amino acids long. V dropped 4 bases and J dropped 2 bases, with 15 bases sitting between them.

This chain links TRBV2 with TRBJ2-4; 8 bases match TRBD2. CDR1 and CDR2 from the germline V gene are SNHLY and FYNNEI. The junction had 6 bases not matched to a gene; V was cut back by 4 bases and J by 1 base. There are 16 residues in the CDR3. The CDR3 coding sequence is TGTGCCAGCAGTGTCGAGTCTAGCGGGGCCAAAAACATTCAGTACTTC. Protein: CASSVESSGAKNIQYF. The complete variable domain, with remaining parts taken from reference TRBV2 and TRBJ2-4, reads EPEVTQTPSHQVTQMGQEVILRCVPISNHLYFYWYRQILGQKVEFLVSFYNNEISEKSEIFDDQFSVERPDGSNFTLKIRSTKLEDSAMYFCASSVESSGAKNIQYFGAGTRLSVL.

This rearrangement joins TRBV6-1 to TRBJ2-5; no reliable D call. CDR3 length equals 13 residues. V was cut by 2 bases and J by 4 bases, with 8 bases left in between. In germline, CDR1 is MNHNS, CDR2 SASEGT. The CDR3 nucleotides are TGTGCCAGCAGTGAATCCCCCCGAGAGACCCAGTACTTC. Translated: CASSESPRETQYF.

V and J are TRBV5-8 and TRBJ2-1; 11 nucleotides match TRBD2. The ends lost 3 bases at V and 6 bases at J; junction bases unmatched: 5. CDR1 and CDR2 (germline): SGHTS, YDEGEE. The length of the CDR3 is 15 residues. CDR3 DNA sequence: TGTGCCAGCAGCTGGGGGACTAGCGGAACCAATGAGCAGTTCTTC. It codes for CASSWGTSGTNEQFF.

The chain employs TRBV5-1 and TRBJ1-4, with TRBD1 matching over 7 bases. With 0 bases clipped from V and 6 bases from J, the junction kept 8 bases outside the gene matches. This CDR3 is 16 amino acids long. Looked up from germline, CDR1 is SGHRS and CDR2 is YFSETQ. In DNA form, the CDR3 reads TGCGCCAGCAGCTTGGGTAGGGGGCGGGAAGATGAAAAACTGTTTTTT. Translation gives CASSLGRGREDEKLFF.

This rearrangement joins TRBV10-3 to TRBJ2-1; D remains unclear. Trimming removed 0 bases from V and 2 bases from J, with 8 bases in between. Germline-derived CDR1 and CDR2 are ENHRY and SYGVKD. CDR3 length equals 15 residues. The CDR3 nucleotides are TGTGCCATCAGTGAGTCGGCAGATCCCTACAATGAGCAGTTCTTC. As protein: CAISESADPYNEQFF.

J is TRBJ1-2 and V is TRBV11-2; 7 bases are a match to TRBD1. CDR1 is SGHAT and CDR2 is FQNNGV in the germline V gene. CDR3 size: 15 residues. V was clipped by 4 bases and J by 0 bases; unmatched bases: 5. The CDR3 region is CASSSRDSTNYGYTF. The CDR3 DNA reads TGTGCCAGCAGCTCCCGGGACAGCACTAACTATGGCTACACCTTC. Complete variable domain (other parts from reference TRBV11-2 and TRBJ1-2): EAGVAQSPRYKIIEKRQSVAFWCNPISGHATLYWYQQILGQGPKLLIQFQNNGVVDDSQLPKDRFSAERLKGVDSTLKIQPAKLEDSAVYLCASSSRDSTNYGYTFGSGTRLTVV.

The V gene is TRBV19, the J gene TRBJ1-4; tentative D call: TRBD1 (5 bases). V was trimmed by 4 bases and J by 7 bases, leaving 16 bases between them. CDR1 LNHDA and CDR2 SQIVND come from the germline V gene (reference sequence). This CDR3 region has 15 residues. The CDR3 nucleotides are TGTGCCAGTAGTAGGGGCAGTTCGGTCGCTGAAAAACTGTTTTTT. Its protein product is CASSRGSSVAEKLFF.

The chain couples TRBV27 to TRBJ2-1, with 7 bases identical to TRBD2. Trimming took 5 bases from V and 0 from J; bases not matched to a gene: 7. This CDR3 region has 16 residues. Germline V CDR1 and CDR2: MNHEY, SMNVEV (reference sequence). The CDR3 DNA is TGTGCCAGCAGTCCCCAGCGGGGAAGCTCCTACAATGAGCAGTTCTTC. Protein product: CASSPQRGSSYNEQFF.

This clone was seen once. The CDR3 loop is CASSLGTGSHEQYF. Written as DNA, the CDR3 is TGCGCCAGCAGCCTGGGGACAGGGAGCCACGAGCAGTACTTC. The V and J genes are TRBV4-1 and TRBJ2-7; 9 bases are shared with TRBD1. V gave up 4 bases and J gave up 5 bases; unmatched junction bases: 6. The CDR3 is made up of 14 amino acids. Germline values: CDR1 MGHRA, CDR2 YSYEKL.